Listed here are 18 T cell receptor beta chains from one sample, sequenced in a study of T cell responses to AZD1222 COVID-19 vaccine. The table came from immunoSEQ multiplex PCR; TCRdb's copy has only in-frame clones and leaves some out. The repertoire holds 150,000 to 200,000 clones, with 85% to 95% as singletons. Source: peripheral blood, taken on day 0 of AZD1222 vaccination. The source of these receptors is an adult in good health.

The chain is built from TRBV5-1 and TRBJ2-1, with no clear D. The V end was cut by 0 bases, the J end by 0 bases, with 7 bases between. Germline CDR1 and CDR2: SGHRS and YFSETQ. The CDR3 runs 15 residues. CDR3 nucleotides: TGCGCCAGCAGCTTGGAAAGAGTCTCCTACAATGAGCAGTTCTTC. Its translation: CASSLERVSYNEQFF.

The J gene is TRBJ1-1, the V gene TRBV7-3; TRBD1 is a possible D gene (5 bases). V lost 6 bases and J lost 2, with 10 bases in between. The germline V gene encodes CDR1 SGHTA and CDR2 FQGTGA. CDR3 length equals 13 residues. In DNA form, the CDR3 reads TGTGCCAGCAGTCGACAGAGAAACACTGAAGCTTTCTTT. Translation gives CASSRQRNTEAFF.

V gene TRBV12-3 or TRBV12-4 combines with J gene TRBJ2-1; either TRBD1 or TRBD2 may fit D (5 bases each). Deletions cut 3 bases from V and 15 bases from J, with 12 bases between. The CDR3 length is 11 residues. CDR3 bases: TGTGCCAGCAGTTTGAGGGGCCCTCGGTTCTTC. Translation: CASSLRGPRFF.

As regards this clone: An end of the junction differs from the germline gene, which may be a read error. The chain employs TRBV3-1 (or the pseudogene TRBV3-2) and TRBJ2-5, with TRBD2 identical over 11 bases. Germline-derived CDR1 and CDR2 are LGHDT and YNNKEL (reference sequence). The CDR3 loop spans 16 amino acids. The CDR3, as DNA: TGTACCAGCAGCCAAGATACGACTAGCGGGGCGGAGACCCAGTACTTC. Residues: CTSSQDTTSGAETQYF.

This rearrangement joins TRBV3-1 (or the pseudogene TRBV3-2) to TRBJ2-7; 10 nucleotides match TRBD1. This CDR3 has 14 residues. Trimming took 11 bases from V and 2 from J; bases not matched to a gene: 9. Per germline, CDR1 LGHDT and CDR2 YNNKEL (reference sequence). For the CDR3, the DNA is TGTGCCGCCTCCGGGACAGGGGCCGCCTACGAGCAGTACTTC. It yields the protein CAASGTGAAYEQYF.

V and J are TRBV27 and TRBJ2-5; a weak D match, TRBD1 (5 bases). The CDR3 sequence is 13 residues long. Trimming pared 5 bases from V and 2 bases from J, leaving 9 bases between. Germline CDR1 MNHEY, CDR2 SMNVEV (reference sequence). CDR3 nucleotides: TGTGCCAGCAGTATTACAGGTCAAGAGACCCAGTACTTC. It specifies CASSITGQETQYF.

V gene TRBV10-1 combines with J gene TRBJ2-1, with TRBD1 matching over 8 bases. V was clipped by 5 bases and J by 6 bases; unmatched bases: 12. The CDR3 spans 16 residues. Germline V gives CDR1 WNHNN, CDR2 SYGVQD (reference sequence). The chain's CDR3 is CASSPSQGAPGNEQFF. DNA of the CDR3: TGCGCCAGCAGTCCTTCCCAGGGGGCGCCGGGCAATGAGCAGTTCTTC.

The gene calls are TRBV7-9 and TRBJ1-1, with D maybe TRBD1 (5 bases). Germline V gene data show CDR1 as SEHNR and CDR2 as FQNEAQ (reference sequence). V was shortened by 1 base and J by 0 bases, with 9 bases between the two germline ends. CDR3 length equals 15 residues. This CDR3 reads CASSLGGGMNTEAFF. The CDR3 coding sequence is TGTGCCAGCAGCTTAGGCGGGGGGATGAACACTGAAGCTTTCTTT.

The CDR3 loop is CASSINRVSREQYF. The CDR3 bases are TGTGCCAGTAGTATAAACAGGGTTTCACGGGAGCAGTACTTC. V and J are TRBV19 and TRBJ2-7; perhaps TRBD1 as D (6 bases). The germline CDR1 and CDR2 sequences are LNHDA and SQIVND (reference sequence). CDR3 length: 14 residues. V was cut by 2 bases and J by 7 bases, with 15 bases left in between.

The CDR3 loop is CASSLTWRVNEQFF. The CDR3 DNA follows: TGTGCCAGCAGCTTAACGTGGCGGGTAAATGAGCAGTTCTTC. The chain joins TRBV7-3 to TRBJ2-1; D may be TRBD2 (5 bases). The CDR3 totals 14 residues. CDR1 and CDR2 from the germline V gene are SGHTA and FQGTGA. Trimming pared 0 bases from V and 7 bases from J, leaving 10 bases between. Full variable domain (missing parts from reference TRBV7-3 and TRBJ2-1): GAGVSQTPSNKVTEKGKYVELRCDPISGHTALYWYRQSLGQGPEFLIYFQGTGAADDSGLPNDRFFAVRPEGSVSTLKIQRTERGDSAVYLCASSLTWRVNEQFFGPGTRLTVL.

The chain links TRBV11-3 to TRBJ1-1, with D possibly TRBD1 on 5 matching bases. Trimming left V 5 bases short and J 3 bases short, with 10 bases between. Germline CDR1 reads SGHNT; CDR2 reads YENEEA. This CDR3 has 13 residues. The CDR3 bases are TGTGCCAGCAGCACACAAGGGGACACTGAAGCTTTCTTT. Its translation: CASSTQGDTEAFF.

CDR3: CASSLGGGYQETQYF. Here the CDR3 DNA reads TGTGCCAGCAGCTTAGGTGGGGGGTACCAAGAGACCCAGTACTTC. This chain links TRBV7-2 with TRBJ2-5; TRBD2 is a possible D gene (6 bases). The CDR3 covers 15 residues. The V gene lost 1 base and the J gene lost 0 bases, with 9 bases spanning the gap. Germline V gene data show CDR1 as SGHTA and CDR2 as FQGNSA.

This chain connects TRBV24-1 to TRBJ2-7, with a possible D match to TRBD2 (6 bases). CDR3 length equals 16 residues. CDR1 and CDR2 from the germline V gene are KGHDR and SFDVKD. V lost 0 bases to trimming and J lost 4 bases, with 15 bases between them. The chain's CDR3 is CATSDLWDRESYEQYF. CDR3 sequence (DNA): TGTGCCACCAGTGATTTGTGGGACCGGGAGTCGTACGAGCAGTACTTC.

This chain connects TRBV7-9 to TRBJ1-4; D is possibly TRBD1 (5 bases). The CDR3 extends over 15 amino acids. Germline lookup yields CDR1 SEHNR and CDR2 FQNEAQ (reference sequence). V lost 4 bases and J lost 7, with 16 bases in between. The CDR3 reads CASSYGGGTPEKLFF. The DNA for the CDR3 is TGTGCCAGCAGCTATGGCGGCGGGACCCCTGAAAAACTGTTTTTT.

The chain employs TRBV5-1 and TRBJ1-3; 7 bases line up with TRBD1. The CDR3 has 15 residues. Germline V gene sequence: CDR1 SGHRS, CDR2 YFSETQ. The trim removed 3 bases at V and 0 bases at J, leaving 3 bases unmatched. The CDR3 loop is CASSSTGDSGNTIYF. Here the CDR3 DNA reads TGCGCCAGCAGCTCCACAGGGGACTCTGGAAACACCATATATTTT.

This rearrangement joins TRBV6-5 to TRBJ1-1, with a possible D match to TRBD1 (6 bases). This CDR3 has 13 amino acids. Looked up from germline, CDR1 is MNHEY and CDR2 is SVGAGI. The V and J ends lost 6 bases and 9 bases respectively, with 17 bases between them. CDR3 sequence: CASRPSRTEKAFF. CDR3 in DNA: TGTGCCAGCAGGCCATCCCGGACAGAGAAAGCTTTCTTT.

The chain joins TRBV7-9 to TRBJ2-1; 7 positions match TRBD1. The CDR3 loop spans 18 amino acids. V shed 4 bases, J shed 0 bases, and the junction held 12 bases outside the gene matches. Germline V gives CDR1 SEHNR, CDR2 FQNEAQ (reference sequence). CDR3 protein: CASSSQDGAGGSYNEQFF. The CDR3 DNA reads TGTGCCAGCAGCTCTCAGGACGGGGCAGGGGGCTCCTACAATGAGCAGTTCTTC.

The V gene is TRBV6-1, the J gene TRBJ2-7, with D maybe TRBD2 (6 bases). Trimming pared 2 bases from V and 0 bases from J, leaving 8 bases between. The CDR3 spans 14 residues. CDR1 is MNHNS and CDR2 is SASEGT in the germline V gene. CDR3 sequence (DNA): TGTGCCAGCAGTGAATACGGGAGCTCCTACGAGCAGTACTTC. This translates into CASSEYGSSYEQYF.